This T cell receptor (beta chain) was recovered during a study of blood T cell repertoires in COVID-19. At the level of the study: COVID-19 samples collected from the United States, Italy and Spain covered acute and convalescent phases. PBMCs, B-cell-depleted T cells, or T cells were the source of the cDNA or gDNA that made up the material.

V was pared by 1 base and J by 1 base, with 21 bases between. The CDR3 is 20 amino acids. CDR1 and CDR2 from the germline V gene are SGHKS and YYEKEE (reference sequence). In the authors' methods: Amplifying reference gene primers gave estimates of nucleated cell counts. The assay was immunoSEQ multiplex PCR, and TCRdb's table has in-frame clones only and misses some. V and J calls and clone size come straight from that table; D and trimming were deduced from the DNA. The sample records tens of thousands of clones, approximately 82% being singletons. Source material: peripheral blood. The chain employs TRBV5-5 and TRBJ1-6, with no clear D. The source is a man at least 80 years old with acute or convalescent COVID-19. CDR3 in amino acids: CASSLYLPGIITSYNSPLHF. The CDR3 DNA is TGTGCCAGCAGCTTGTACTTACCCGGGATTATAACGTCCTATAATTCACCCCTCCACTTT.